The entry that follows covers one TCR beta chain sequence. As handled by the study authors: Reference gene primer amplification gave estimated nucleated cell counts. Clones were sequenced by immunoSEQ multiplex PCR, and TCRdb holds only the in-frame ones, with some missing. Clone size and the V and J calls come from that table; the DNA yielded D and trimming. The table includes roughly 64,000 clones, around 80% detected once. The CDR3 runs to 14 residues. Germline values: CDR1 LGHDT, CDR2 YNNKEL (reference sequence). V gave up 6 bases and J gave up 7 bases, with 18 bases separating them. The sample is drawn from a study of blood T cell repertoires in COVID-19. Overall study context: Sites across the United States, Italy and Spain contributed samples from acute and convalescent COVID-19. PBMCs, B-cell-depleted T cells, or T cells provided the cDNA or gDNA that made up the material.

The receptor comes from a human donor in a cohort sampled during active COVID-19. Source material: peripheral blood. The V call is TRBV3-1 (or the pseudogene TRBV3-2), the J call TRBJ2-5; D might be TRBD2 (6 bases). The CDR3: CASSRQTSLPTQYF. CDR3 nucleotide sequence: TGTGCCAGCAGTCGACAGACTAGTCTTCCGACCCAGTACTTC.